This T cell receptor (beta chain) was identified in a study of blood T cell repertoires in COVID-19. Clinical history as reported by participants underpinned cohort assignment. Original analysis: Reference gene primer amplification in the assay estimated nucleated cell counts. Produced via immunoSEQ multiplex PCR; TCRdb's table is partial and in-frame only. V, J and clone size were drawn from that table, and D and trimming were deduced from the DNA. The profile shows fewer than 200,000 clones, 65% to 85% of them singletons. The receptor's source is a woman aged 40 to 49 with acute COVID-19. The sample was PBMCs or T cells enriched from blood (not recorded which).

CDR3 sequence: CASSHPLGQGALGNIQYF. Here the CDR3 DNA reads TGCGCCAGCAGCCACCCCCTCGGACAGGGGGCGCTGGGAAACATTCAGTACTTC. The chain has TRBV4-1 and TRBJ2-4; 11 nucleotides agree with TRBD1. The CDR3 contains 18 residues. V was clipped by 3 bases and J by 6 bases; unmatched bases: 13. In germline, CDR1 is MGHRA, CDR2 YSYEKL.